This T cell receptor (beta chain) was recovered during a study of cytomegalovirus exposure and HLA in healthy donors. While unrecorded immune exposures were likely, the donors were nominally healthy when sampled. 13 Jbeta primers and 60 Vbeta primers were used for the PCR. Sequencing used immunoSEQ multiplex PCR; TCRdb keeps in-frame clones, though not all of them. The sample holds some 200,000 clones, 77% seen once. Points on this clone: What it binds is unknown.

The CDR3 is 17 residues long. Germline V gene sequence: CDR1 LGHNA, CDR2 YSLEER. V was pared by 0 bases and J by 9 bases, with 11 bases of the junction left unmatched. Notes on the study in general: Reportedly, a later analysis found an Asian-associated ancestry cluster had fewer N-insertions than the roughly 700-donor mean.

The TCR sequence derives from a woman aged 60 to 75 in good health and CMV-seropositive. The sequenced material came from PBMCs. The chain carries TRBV4-3 and TRBJ2-1; 10 bases agree with TRBD2. The CDR3 protein is CASSQEGLADPTGEQFF. The CDR3 DNA reads as TGCGCCAGCAGCCAAGAAGGACTAGCGGATCCCACAGGTGAGCAGTTCTTC.